This T cell receptor (beta chain) was observed in a study of T cell responses to AZD1222 COVID-19 vaccine. V lost 5 bases, J lost 4 bases, and 10 bases stayed unmatched. From germline, CDR1 is MDHEN and CDR2 SYDVKM. The CDR3 spans 16 residues. The table came from immunoSEQ multiplex PCR; TCRdb's copy has only in-frame clones and leaves some out. The repertoire holds under 150,000 clones, with roughly 92% as singletons. Comment on this clone: As yet, its antigen is unknown.

Study-level points and caveats: It was only after the peak T cell response that any repertoires were sampled. The CD4 TCRs associated with vaccination extended across spike and predominated at 160-218 and 743-854. Possibly, clonal diversity was underestimated; donors were largely white British and included more females. Unmutated variant regions are reportedly the target of nearly half of TCRs that are spike-specific.

The source is an adult who received the AZD1222 COVID-19 vaccine. The source material was peripheral blood, sampled 28 days after the second AZD1222 dose. The rearrangement links TRBV28 to TRBJ2-5; 10 bases agree with TRBD1. The CDR3 region has the DNA TGTGCCAGCAGTACTTGGACAGGGGGACAAGGAGAGACCCAGTACTTC. This encodes CASSTWTGGQGETQYF.